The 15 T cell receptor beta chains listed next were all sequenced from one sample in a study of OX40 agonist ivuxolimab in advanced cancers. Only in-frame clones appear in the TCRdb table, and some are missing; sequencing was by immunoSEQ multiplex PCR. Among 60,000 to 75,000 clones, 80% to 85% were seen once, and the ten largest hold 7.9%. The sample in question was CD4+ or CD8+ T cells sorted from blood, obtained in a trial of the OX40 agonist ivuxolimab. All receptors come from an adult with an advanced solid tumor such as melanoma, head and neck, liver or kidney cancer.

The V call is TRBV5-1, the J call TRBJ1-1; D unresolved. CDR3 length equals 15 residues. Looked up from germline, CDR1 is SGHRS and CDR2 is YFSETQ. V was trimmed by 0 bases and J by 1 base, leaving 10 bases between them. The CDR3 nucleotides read TGCGCCAGCAGCTTGGCCGGGGATGCGAACACTGAAGCTTTCTTT. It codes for CASSLAGDANTEAFF.

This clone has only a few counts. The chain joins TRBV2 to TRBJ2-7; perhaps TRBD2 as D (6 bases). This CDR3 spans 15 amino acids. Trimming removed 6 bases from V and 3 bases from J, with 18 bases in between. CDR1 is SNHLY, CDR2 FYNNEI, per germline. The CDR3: CASSDPGDAFYEQYF. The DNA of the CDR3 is TGTGCCAGCAGCGACCCGGGAGACGCTTTCTACGAGCAGTACTTC.

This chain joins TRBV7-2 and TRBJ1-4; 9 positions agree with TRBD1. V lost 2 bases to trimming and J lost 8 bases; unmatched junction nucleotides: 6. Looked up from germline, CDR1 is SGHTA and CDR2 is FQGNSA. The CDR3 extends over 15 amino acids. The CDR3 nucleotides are TGTGCCAGCAGCTTATATGGGACAGGGCTCGAAAAACTGTTTTTT. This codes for CASSLYGTGLEKLFF.

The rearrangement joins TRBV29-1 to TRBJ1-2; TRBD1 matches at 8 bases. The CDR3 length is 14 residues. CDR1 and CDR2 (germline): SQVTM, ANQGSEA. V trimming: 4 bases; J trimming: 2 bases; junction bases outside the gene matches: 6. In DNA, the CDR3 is TGCAGCGTTGTAGCCGGGACAGGCAACTATGGCTACACCTTC. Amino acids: CSVVAGTGNYGYTF.

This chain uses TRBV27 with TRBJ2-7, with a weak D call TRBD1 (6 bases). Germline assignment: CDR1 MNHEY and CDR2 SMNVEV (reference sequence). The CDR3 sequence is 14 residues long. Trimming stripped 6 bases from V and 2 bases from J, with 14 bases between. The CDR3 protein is CASRQYRDTYEQYF. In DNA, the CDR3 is TGTGCCAGCAGGCAATATCGGGACACCTACGAGCAGTACTTC.

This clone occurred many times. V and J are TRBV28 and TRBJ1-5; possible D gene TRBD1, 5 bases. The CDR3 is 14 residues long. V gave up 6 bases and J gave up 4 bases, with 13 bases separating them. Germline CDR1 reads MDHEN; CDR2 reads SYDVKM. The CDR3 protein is CASRPGTRNQPQHF. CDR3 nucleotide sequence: TGTGCCAGCAGACCCGGGACCCGGAATCAGCCCCAGCATTTT.

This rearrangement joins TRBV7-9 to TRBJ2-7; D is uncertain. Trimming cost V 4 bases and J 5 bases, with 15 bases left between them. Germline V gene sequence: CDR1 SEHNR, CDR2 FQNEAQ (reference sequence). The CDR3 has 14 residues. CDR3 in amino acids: CASSSLRAPNEQYF. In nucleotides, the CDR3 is TGTGCCAGCAGCTCGTTAAGGGCCCCCAACGAGCAGTACTTC.

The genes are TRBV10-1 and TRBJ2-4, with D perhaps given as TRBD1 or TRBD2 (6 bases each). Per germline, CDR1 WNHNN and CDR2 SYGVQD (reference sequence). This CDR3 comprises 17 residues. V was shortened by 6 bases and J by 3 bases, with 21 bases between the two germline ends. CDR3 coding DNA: TGCGCCAGCAGGGCAGACAGCGCCGGAGGGGGCAAAAACATTCAGTACTTC. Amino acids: CASRADSAGGGKNIQYF.

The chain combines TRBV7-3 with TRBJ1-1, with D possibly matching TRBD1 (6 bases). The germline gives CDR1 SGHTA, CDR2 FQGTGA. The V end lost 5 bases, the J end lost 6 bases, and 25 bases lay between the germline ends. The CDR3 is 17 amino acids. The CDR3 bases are TGTGCCAGCAGCCTCGTCGGGACAAGAGATCCCAGGGCTGAAGCTTTCTTT. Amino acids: CASSLVGTRDPRAEAFF.

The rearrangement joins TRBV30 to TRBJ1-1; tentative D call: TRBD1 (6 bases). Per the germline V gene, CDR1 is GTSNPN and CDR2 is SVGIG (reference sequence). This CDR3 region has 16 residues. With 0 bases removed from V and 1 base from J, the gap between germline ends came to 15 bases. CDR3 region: CAWSVRVGGANTEAFF. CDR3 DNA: TGTGCCTGGAGTGTACGTGTAGGGGGAGCGAACACTGAAGCTTTCTTT. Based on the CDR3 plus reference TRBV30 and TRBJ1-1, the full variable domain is SQTIHQWPATLVQPVGSPLSLECTVEGTSNPNLYWYRQAAGRGLQLLFYSVGIGQISSEVPQNLSASRPQDRQFILSSKKLLLSDSGFYLCAWSVRVGGANTEAFFGQGTRLTVV.

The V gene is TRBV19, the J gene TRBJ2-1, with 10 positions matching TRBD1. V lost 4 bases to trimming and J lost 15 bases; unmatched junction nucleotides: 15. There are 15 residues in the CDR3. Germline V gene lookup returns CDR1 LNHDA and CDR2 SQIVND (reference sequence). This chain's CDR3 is CASSTRTGGPSPLFF. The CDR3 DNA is TGTGCCAGTAGTACAAGGACAGGGGGACCTTCCCCGCTGTTCTTC.

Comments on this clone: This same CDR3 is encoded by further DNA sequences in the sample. The CDR3 DNA sequence: TGCGCCAGCAGCTTCCAGGGGGAGACCCAGTACTTC. It yields the protein CASSFQGETQYF. The chain uses TRBV5-1 and TRBJ2-5, with D possibly TRBD1 on 6 matching bases. The CDR3 loop spans 12 amino acids. The germline CDR1 and CDR2 sequences are SGHRS and YFSETQ. V was clipped by 2 bases and J by 5 bases, with 7 bases between them.

CDR3 loop: CASSQARSFRGEKLFF. The CDR3 DNA sequence: TGCGCCAGCAGCCAAGCCCGATCCTTTCGGGGGGAAAAACTGTTTTTT. The rearrangement joins TRBV4-3 to TRBJ1-4, with a tentative D call TRBD1 (5 bases). Looked up from germline, CDR1 is LGHNA and CDR2 is YSLEER. The CDR3 consists of 16 residues. V was trimmed by 1 base and J by 8 bases, leaving 17 bases between them.

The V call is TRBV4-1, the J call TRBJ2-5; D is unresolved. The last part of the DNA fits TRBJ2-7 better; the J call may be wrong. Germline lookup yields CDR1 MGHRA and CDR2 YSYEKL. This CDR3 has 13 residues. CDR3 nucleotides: TGCGCCAGCAGCGATAGTAGAACCTACGAGCAGTACTTC. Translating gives CASSDSRTYEQYF.

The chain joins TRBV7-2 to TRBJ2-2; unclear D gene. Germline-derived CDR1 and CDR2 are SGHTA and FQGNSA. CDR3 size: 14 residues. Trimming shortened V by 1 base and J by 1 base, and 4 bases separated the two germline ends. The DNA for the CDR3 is TGTGCCAGCAGCTTAGGCCGGAACACCGGGGAGCTGTTTTTT. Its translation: CASSLGRNTGELFF.